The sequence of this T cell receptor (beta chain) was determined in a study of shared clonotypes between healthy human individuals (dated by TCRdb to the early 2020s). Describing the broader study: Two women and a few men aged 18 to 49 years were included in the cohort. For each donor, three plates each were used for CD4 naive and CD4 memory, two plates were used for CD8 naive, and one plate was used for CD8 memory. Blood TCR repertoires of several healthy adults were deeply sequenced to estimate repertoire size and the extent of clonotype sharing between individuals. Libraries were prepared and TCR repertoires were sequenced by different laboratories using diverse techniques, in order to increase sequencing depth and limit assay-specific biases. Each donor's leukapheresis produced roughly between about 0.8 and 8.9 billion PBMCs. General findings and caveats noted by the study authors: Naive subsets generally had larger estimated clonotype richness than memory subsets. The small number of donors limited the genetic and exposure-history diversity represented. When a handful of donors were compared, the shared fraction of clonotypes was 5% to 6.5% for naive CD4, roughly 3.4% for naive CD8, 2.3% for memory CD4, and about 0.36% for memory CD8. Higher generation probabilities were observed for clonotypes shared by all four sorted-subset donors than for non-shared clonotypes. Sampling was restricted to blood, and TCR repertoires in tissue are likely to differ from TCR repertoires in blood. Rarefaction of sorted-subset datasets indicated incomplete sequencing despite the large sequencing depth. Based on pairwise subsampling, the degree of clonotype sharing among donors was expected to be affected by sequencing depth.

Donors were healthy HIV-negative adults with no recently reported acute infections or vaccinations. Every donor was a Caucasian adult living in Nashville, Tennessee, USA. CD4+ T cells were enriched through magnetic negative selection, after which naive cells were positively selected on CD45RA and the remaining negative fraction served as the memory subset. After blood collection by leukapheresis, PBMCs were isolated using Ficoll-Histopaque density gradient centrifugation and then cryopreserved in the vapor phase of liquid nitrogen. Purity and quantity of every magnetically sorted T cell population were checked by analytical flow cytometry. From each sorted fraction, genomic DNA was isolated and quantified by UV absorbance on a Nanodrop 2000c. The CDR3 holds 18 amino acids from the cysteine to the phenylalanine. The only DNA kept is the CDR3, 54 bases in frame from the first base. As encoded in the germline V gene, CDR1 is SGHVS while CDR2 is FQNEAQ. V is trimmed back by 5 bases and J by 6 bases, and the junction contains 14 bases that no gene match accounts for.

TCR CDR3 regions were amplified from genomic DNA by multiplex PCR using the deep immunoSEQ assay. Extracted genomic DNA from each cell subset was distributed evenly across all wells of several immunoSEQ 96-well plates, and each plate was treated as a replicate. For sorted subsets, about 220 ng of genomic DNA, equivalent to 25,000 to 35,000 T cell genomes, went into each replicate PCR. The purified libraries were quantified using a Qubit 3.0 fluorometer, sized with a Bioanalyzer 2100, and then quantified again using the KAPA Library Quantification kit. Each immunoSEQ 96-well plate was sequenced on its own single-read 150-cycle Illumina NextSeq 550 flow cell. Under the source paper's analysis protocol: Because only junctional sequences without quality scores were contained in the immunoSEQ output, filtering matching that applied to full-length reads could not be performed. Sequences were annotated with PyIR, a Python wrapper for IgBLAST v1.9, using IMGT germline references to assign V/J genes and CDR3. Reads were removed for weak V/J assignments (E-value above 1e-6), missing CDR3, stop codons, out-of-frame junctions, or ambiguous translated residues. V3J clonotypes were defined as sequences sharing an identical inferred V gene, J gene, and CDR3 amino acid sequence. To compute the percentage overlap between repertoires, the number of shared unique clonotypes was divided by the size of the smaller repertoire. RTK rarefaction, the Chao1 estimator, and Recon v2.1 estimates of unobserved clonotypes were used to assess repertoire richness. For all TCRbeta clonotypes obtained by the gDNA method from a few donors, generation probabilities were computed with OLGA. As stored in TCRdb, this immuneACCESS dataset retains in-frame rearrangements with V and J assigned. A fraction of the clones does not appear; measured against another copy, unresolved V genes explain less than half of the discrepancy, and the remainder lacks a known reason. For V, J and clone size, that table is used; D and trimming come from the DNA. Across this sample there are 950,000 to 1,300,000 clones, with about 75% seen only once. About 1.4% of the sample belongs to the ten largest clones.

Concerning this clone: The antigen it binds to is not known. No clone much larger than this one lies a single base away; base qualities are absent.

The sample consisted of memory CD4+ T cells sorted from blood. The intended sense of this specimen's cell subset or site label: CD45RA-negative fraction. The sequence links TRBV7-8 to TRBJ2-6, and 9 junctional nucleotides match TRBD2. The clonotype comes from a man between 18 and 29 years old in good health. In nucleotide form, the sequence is TGTGCCAGCAGCCCCAACCTTAGCGGGGGAGGAATGGCCAACGTCCTGACTTTC. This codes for CASSPNLSGGGMANVLTF.